Below are 17 T cell receptor beta chains sequenced from a single sample in a study of cytomegalovirus exposure and HLA in healthy donors. PCR involved 60 Vbeta and 13 Jbeta primers. Repertoires were generated with immunoSEQ multiplex PCR, while TCRdb's copy carries only in-frame clones and drops some. In the table there are about 170,000 clones, approximately 82% of which are singletons. Sequencing was done on a sample of PBMCs. The source of these receptors is a male donor in good health and CMV-seronegative.

The chain combines TRBV29-1 with TRBJ2-2; no clear D gene. Between the trimmed V and J ends, which lost 6 bases and 0 bases, there was a span of 14 bases. The CDR3 consists of 15 residues. CDR1 and CDR2 (germline): SQVTM, ANQGSEA. The CDR3: CSVPGRISNTGELFF. CDR3 DNA sequence: TGCAGCGTCCCTGGGCGAATCTCGAACACCGGGGAGCTGTTTTTT.

This chain connects TRBV28 to TRBJ2-3; D ambiguous. The CDR3 is 12 residues long. Germline loops: CDR1 MDHEN, CDR2 SYDVKM. V dropped 4 bases and J dropped 3 bases, with 5 bases sitting between them. The DNA for the CDR3 is TGTGCCAGCAGTTCTCCTACAGATACGCAGTATTTT. Protein: CASSSPTDTQYF. The full variable domain, with the rest looked up from reference TRBV28 and TRBJ2-3, is DVKVTQSSRYLVKRTGEKVFLECVQDMDHENMFWYRQDPGLGLRLIYFSYDVKMKEKGDIPEGYSVSREKKERFSLILESASTNQTSMYLCASSSPTDTQYFGPGTRLTVL.

The V call is TRBV27, the J call TRBJ2-3; the D is unclear. The CDR3 has 14 amino acids. Trimming left V 5 bases short and J 1 base short, with 10 bases between. Germline V gives CDR1 MNHEY, CDR2 SMNVEV (reference sequence). The CDR3 nucleotides read TGTGCCAGCAGTCCCCACCGGGGCACAGATACGCAGTATTTT. This translates into CASSPHRGTDTQYF.

CDR3 protein: CAWSASYEQYF. DNA of the CDR3: TGTGCCTGGAGTGCATCCTACGAGCAGTACTTC. This chain uses TRBV30 with TRBJ2-5; no firm D call. The end of the DNA is better explained by TRBJ2-7, so the J call may be wrong. Germline V gene sequence: CDR1 GTSNPN, CDR2 SVGIG (reference sequence). This CDR3 spans 11 amino acids.

The genes are TRBV7-9 and TRBJ2-4; weak D call: TRBD1 (5 bases). The ends were cut back, 6 bases at V and 6 bases at J, with 24 bases in the middle. The CDR3 totals 17 residues. Germline CDR1 SEHNR, CDR2 FQNEAQ (reference sequence). The CDR3, as DNA: TGTGCCAGCAGTTCTACCCGCTCGACAGACGTGATAAACATTCAGTACTTC. This translates into CASSSTRSTDVINIQYF.

This clone was seen once. The genes are TRBV5-1 and TRBJ2-1; 7 bases map to TRBD2. Germline CDR1 and CDR2: SGHRS and YFSETQ. This CDR3 region has 14 residues. The V segment lost 4 bases and the J segment 8 bases; nucleotides outside the gene matches: 9. CDR3 DNA: TGCGCCAGCAGCAGGACTAGTCCATATGATGAGCAGTTCTTC. It encodes CASSRTSPYDEQFF.

The chain couples TRBV7-2 to TRBJ2-7, with TRBD2 identical over 8 bases. CDR1 and CDR2 from the germline V gene are SGHTA and FQGNSA. Losses at the gene ends were 0 bases for V and 2 bases for J; bases not matched to a gene: 3. CDR3 size: 15 residues. The CDR3 bases are TGTGCCAGCAGCTTAGCTAGCGGGATCCCCTACGAGCAGTACTTC. Protein sequence: CASSLASGIPYEQYF.

The chain employs TRBV5-1 and TRBJ2-7, with D tentatively TRBD2 (5 bases). The CDR3 loop spans 14 amino acids. Trimming shortened V by 2 bases and J by 0 bases, and 9 bases separated the two germline ends. CDR1 is SGHRS, CDR2 YFSETQ, per germline. The CDR3 DNA reads TGCGCCAGCAGCTTACTAGACTCCTCCTACGAGCAGTACTTC. Protein: CASSLLDSSYEQYF.

The V call is TRBV5-4, the J call TRBJ2-3; 7 bases are shared with TRBD2. CDR1 and CDR2 from the germline V gene are SGHNT and YYREEE (reference sequence). The CDR3 sequence is 14 residues long. With 4 bases clipped from V and 5 bases from J, the junction kept 7 bases outside the gene matches. The CDR3, as DNA: TGTGCCAGCAGCGCTTCGGGGGGAGGAGATACGCAGTATTTT. Its protein is CASSASGGGDTQYF.

This chain uses TRBV5-1 with TRBJ2-4; 12 nucleotides align to TRBD2. V lost 1 base and J lost 4; bases outside the gene matches: 15. The CDR3 totals 20 residues. Germline lookup yields CDR1 SGHRS and CDR2 YFSETQ. CDR3 protein: CASSLRGSTQLAGGKNIQYF. CDR3 nucleotide sequence: TGCGCCAGCAGCTTGCGCGGAAGTACCCAACTAGCGGGAGGTAAAAACATTCAGTACTTC.

The CDR3, as DNA: TGTGCCAGCAGCTCCCGTCCTAGGGGAGGGCCCGCAGATACGCAGTATTTT. Its translation: CASSSRPRGGPADTQYF. The genes are TRBV9 and TRBJ2-3, with 7 positions matching TRBD2. V shed 4 bases and J 4 bases; nucleotides not matched to a gene: 15. This CDR3 contains 17 residues. Germline lookup yields CDR1 SGDLS and CDR2 YYNGEE. The full variable domain, its missing parts supplied by reference TRBV9 and TRBJ2-3, is DSGVTQTPKHLITATGQRVTLRCSPRSGDLSVYWYQQSLDQGLQFLIQYYNGEERAKGNILERFSAQQFPDLHSELNLSSLELGDSALYFCASSSRPRGGPADTQYFGPGTRLTVL.

CDR3 bases: TGTGCCAGCAGCGTAGTAGCCCCCGGGACATCTACTAGCGGGAGCAGCACCGGGGAGCTGTTTTTT. Protein product: CASSVVAPGTSTSGSSTGELFF. The rearrangement links TRBV9 to TRBJ2-2; TRBD2 matches at 11 bases. The CDR3 has 22 residues. CDR1 and CDR2 from the germline V gene are SGDLS and YYNGEE. V lost 0 bases, J lost 4 bases, and 20 bases stayed unmatched.

This rearrangement joins TRBV19 to TRBJ1-2; D unclear. The ends were cut back, 7 bases at V and 4 bases at J, with 13 bases in the middle. CDR1 is LNHDA and CDR2 is SQIVND in the germline V gene (reference sequence). The CDR3 is 13 amino acids. CDR3 protein: CASNLRNSYGYTF. In DNA form, the CDR3 reads TGTGCCAGTAACCTTAGAAATAGCTATGGCTACACCTTC.

The rearrangement joins TRBV28 to TRBJ2-5; the match to TRBD2 covers 8 bases. The CDR3 totals 14 residues. The germline CDR1 and CDR2 sequences are MDHEN and SYDVKM. V trimming: 7 bases; J trimming: 5 bases; junction bases outside the gene matches: 9. CDR3 protein: CASTGGWMGETQYF. The CDR3 DNA sequence: TGTGCCAGCACGGGGGGGTGGATGGGGGAGACCCAGTACTTC.

DNA of the CDR3: TGCGCCAGCAGCTTAGTAAACTGGGGGCTTTACGAGCAGTACTTC. Translating it yields CASSLVNWGLYEQYF. The chain combines TRBV5-1 with TRBJ2-7; D may be TRBD1 (6 bases). Germline V gene data show CDR1 as SGHRS and CDR2 as YFSETQ. The CDR3 spans 15 residues. Trimming shortened V by 2 bases and J by 4 bases, and 16 bases separated the two germline ends.

This chain connects TRBV30 to TRBJ1-4; D might be TRBD1 (5 bases). CDR1 GTSNPN and CDR2 SVGIG come from the germline V gene (reference sequence). This CDR3 has 14 amino acids. The germline V and J ends were trimmed by 0 bases and 7 bases, with 12 bases remaining between them. For the CDR3, the DNA is TGTGCCTGGAGTGTACCCGGGGGTGGTGAAAAACTGTTTTTT. Its translation is CAWSVPGGGEKLFF. Looking up the rest from reference TRBV30 and TRBJ1-4 gives the full variable domain: SQTIHQWPATLVQPVGSPLSLECTVEGTSNPNLYWYRQAAGRGLQLLFYSVGIGQISSEVPQNLSASRPQDRQFILSSKKLLLSDSGFYLCAWSVPGGGEKLFFGSGTQLSVL.

This sequence joins TRBV7-2 and TRBJ2-7; the D gene is possibly TRBD1 (6 bases). Germline lookup yields CDR1 SGHTA and CDR2 FQGNSA. Between the trimmed V and J ends, which lost 5 bases and 6 bases, there was a span of 11 bases. This CDR3 spans 12 amino acids. The CDR3 reads CASSPNRVEQYF. CDR3 coding DNA: TGTGCCAGCAGCCCGAACAGGGTCGAGCAGTACTTC.